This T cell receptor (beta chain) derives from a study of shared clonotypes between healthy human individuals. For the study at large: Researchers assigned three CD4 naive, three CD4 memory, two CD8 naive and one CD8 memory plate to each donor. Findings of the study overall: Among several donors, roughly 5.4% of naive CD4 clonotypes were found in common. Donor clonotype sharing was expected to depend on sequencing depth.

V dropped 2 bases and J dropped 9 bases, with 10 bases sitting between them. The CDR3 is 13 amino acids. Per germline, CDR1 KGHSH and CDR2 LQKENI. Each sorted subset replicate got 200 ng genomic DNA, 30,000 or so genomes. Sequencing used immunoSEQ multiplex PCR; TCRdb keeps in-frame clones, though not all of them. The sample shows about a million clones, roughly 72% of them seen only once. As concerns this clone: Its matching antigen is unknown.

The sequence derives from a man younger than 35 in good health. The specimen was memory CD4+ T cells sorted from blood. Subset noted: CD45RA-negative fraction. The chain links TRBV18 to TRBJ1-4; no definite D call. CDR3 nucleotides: TGTGCCAGCTCACCAAGAGAAAGTCAAAAACTGTTTTTT. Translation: CASSPRESQKLFF.